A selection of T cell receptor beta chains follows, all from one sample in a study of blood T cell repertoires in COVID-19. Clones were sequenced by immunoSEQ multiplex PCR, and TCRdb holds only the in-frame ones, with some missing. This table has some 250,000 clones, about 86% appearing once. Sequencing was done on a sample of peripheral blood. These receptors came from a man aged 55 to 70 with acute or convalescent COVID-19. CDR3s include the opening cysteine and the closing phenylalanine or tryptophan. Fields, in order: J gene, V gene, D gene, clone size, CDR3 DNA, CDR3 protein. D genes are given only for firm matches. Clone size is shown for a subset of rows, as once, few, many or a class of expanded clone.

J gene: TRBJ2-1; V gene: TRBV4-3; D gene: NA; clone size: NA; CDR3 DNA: TGCGCCAGCAGCCAAGATAGGAGGACCAATGAGCAGTTCTTC; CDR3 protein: CASSQDRRTNEQFF
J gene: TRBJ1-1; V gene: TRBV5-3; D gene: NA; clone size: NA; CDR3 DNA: TGTGCCAGAAGCTCTCGGACCCGGAGGGATGCTTTCTTT; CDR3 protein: CARSSRTRRDAFF
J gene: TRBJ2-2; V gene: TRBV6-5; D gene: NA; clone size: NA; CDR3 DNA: TGTGCCACCATCCCGCCGGGGGACACCGGGGAGCTGTTTTTT; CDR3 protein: CATIPPGDTGELFF
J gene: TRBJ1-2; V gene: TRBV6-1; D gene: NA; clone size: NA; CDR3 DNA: TGTGCCAGCAGTGAATCCCAGGGCAACTATGGCTACACCTTC; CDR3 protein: CASSESQGNYGYTF
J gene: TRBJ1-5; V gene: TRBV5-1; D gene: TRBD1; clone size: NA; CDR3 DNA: TGCGCCAGCAGCCCCGGTCCGGGACAGGGGGTTAGGGGCAATCAGCCCCAGCATTTT; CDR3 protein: CASSPGPGQGVRGNQPQHF
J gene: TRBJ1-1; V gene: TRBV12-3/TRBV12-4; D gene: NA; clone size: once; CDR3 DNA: TGTGCCAGCAGTTTAGTGAGGCACACTGAAGCTTTCTTT; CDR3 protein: CASSLVRHTEAFF
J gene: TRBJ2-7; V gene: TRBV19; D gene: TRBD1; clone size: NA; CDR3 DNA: TGTGCCAGTAGCCGCGAGGGACAGGGTTCGGTCTACGAGCAGTACTTC; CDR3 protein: CASSREGQGSVYEQYF
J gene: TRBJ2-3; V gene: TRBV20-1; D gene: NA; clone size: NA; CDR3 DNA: TGCAGTGCTAGTCAAAGCACAGATACGCAGTATTTT; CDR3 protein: CSASQSTDTQYF
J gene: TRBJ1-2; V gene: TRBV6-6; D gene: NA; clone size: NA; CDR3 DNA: TGTGCCAGCAGTTACTCGCAGGGGAGCTATGGCTACACCTTC; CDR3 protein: CASSYSQGSYGYTF
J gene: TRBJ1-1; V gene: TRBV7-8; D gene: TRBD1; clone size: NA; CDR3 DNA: TGTGCCAGCAGCTTGGCGGTCACCGGGACAGGGTTGCTCAAAGCTTTCTTT; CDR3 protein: CASSLAVTGTGLLKAFF
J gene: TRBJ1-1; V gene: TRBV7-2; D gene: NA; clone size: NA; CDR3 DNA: TGTGCCAGCAGCTTAGAAGGGGGTCCAGACACTGAAGCTTTCTTT; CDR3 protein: CASSLEGGPDTEAFF
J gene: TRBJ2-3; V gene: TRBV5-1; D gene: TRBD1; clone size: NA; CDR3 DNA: TGCGCCAGTAAACCACAGGGGAACACAGATACGCAGTATTTT; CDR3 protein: CASKPQGNTDTQYF
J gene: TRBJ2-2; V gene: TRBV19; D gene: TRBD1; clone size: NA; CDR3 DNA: TGTGCCAGTCGGGACAGGCGGAACACCGGGGAGCTGTTTTTT; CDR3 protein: CASRDRRNTGELFF
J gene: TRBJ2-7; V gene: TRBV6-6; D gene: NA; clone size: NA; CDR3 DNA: NA; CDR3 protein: CASSTSDRAYEQYF
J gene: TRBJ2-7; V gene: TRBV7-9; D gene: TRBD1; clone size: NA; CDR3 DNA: TGTGCCAGCAGCTCCACAGGGGGCTTCTACGAGCAGTACTTC; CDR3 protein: CASSSTGGFYEQYF
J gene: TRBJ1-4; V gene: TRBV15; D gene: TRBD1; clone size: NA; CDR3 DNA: TGTGCCACCAGCAGAGATGGGGCAGGGGGTAATGAAAAACTGTTTTTT; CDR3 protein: CATSRDGAGGNEKLFF
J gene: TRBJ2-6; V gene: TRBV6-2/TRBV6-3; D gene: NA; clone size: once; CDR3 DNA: TGTGCCAGCAGTTACTCGATCGCTCAGGGCGGTGGGGCCAACGTCCTGACTTTC; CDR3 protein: CASSYSIAQGGGANVLTF
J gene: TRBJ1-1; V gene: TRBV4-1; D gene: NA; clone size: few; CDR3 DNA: TGCGCCAGCAGCCAGGATCCCCCCCAGGGAAATTTCATCGGGAACACTGAAGCTTTCTTT; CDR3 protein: CASSQDPPQGNFIGNTEAFF
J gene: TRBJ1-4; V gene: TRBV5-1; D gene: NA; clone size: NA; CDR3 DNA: TGCGCCAGCAGCTTGGAAGTCCCCTCAGGCAAACTGTTTTTT; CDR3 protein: CASSLEVPSGKLFF
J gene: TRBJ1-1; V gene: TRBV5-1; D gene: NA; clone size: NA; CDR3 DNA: TGCGCCAGCAGCTTGGCCGGCTGGCAGTCCCCAGGCGAAGCTTTCTTT; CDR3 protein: CASSLAGWQSPGEAFF
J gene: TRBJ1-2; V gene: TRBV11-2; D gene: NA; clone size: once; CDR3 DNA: TGTGCCAGCAGCTTAGCGGGGGGCGCGGATGGCTACACCTTC; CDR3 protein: CASSLAGGADGYTF